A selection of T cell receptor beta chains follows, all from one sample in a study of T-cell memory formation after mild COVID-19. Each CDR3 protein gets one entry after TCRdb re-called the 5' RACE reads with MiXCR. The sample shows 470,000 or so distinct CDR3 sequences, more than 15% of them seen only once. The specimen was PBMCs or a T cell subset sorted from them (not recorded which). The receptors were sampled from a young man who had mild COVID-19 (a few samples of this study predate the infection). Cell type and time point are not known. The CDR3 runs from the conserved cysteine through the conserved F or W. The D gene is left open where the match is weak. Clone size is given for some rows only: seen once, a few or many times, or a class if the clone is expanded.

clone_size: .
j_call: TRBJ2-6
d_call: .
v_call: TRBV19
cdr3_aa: CASRTRSGANVLTF
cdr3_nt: TGTGCCAGTAGGACGAGGTCTGGGGCCAACGTCCTGACTTTC

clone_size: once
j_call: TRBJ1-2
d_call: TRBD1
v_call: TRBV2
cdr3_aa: CASSAPSYRGGYTF
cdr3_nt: TGTGCCAGCAGTGCCCCTTCTTACAGGGGCGGATACACCTTC

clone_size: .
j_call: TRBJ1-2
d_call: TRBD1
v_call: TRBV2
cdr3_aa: CASSPTWTGDGYTF
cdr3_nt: TGTGCCAGCAGTCCAACGTGGACAGGGGATGGCTACACCTTC

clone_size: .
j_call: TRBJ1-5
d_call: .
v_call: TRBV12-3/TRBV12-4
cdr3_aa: CASSLIPSNQPQHF
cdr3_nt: TGTGCCAGCAGTTTAATCCCGAGCAATCAGCCCCAGCATTTT

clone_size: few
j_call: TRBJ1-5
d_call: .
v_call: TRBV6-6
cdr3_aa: CASSYSTGIGANQPQHF
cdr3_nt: TGTGCCAGCAGTTACTCGACCGGGATCGGAGCTAATCAGCCCCAGCATTTT

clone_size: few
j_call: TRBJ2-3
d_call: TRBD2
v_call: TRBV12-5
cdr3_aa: CASGEWTSGRQYF
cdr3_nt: TGTGCTAGTGGTGAATGGACTAGCGGAAGGCAGTATTTT

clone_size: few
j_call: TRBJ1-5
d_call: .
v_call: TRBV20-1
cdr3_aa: CSASGPQHF
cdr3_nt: TGCAGTGCTAGTGGGCCCCAGCATTTT

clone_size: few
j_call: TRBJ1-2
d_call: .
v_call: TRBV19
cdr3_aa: CASSDSLPYGYTF
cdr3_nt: TGTGCCAGTAGTGACAGTCTACCCTATGGCTACACCTTC

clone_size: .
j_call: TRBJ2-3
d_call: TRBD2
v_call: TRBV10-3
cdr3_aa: CAISSGGAQDTQYF
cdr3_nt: TGTGCCATCAGCAGCGGGGGCGCACAAGATACGCAGTATTTT

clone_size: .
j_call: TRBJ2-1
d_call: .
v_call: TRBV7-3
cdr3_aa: CASSLPFEVGTTVRGNEQFF
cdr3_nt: TGTGCCAGCAGCCTCCCGTTCGAAGTGGGGACCACCGTCCGGGGGAATGAGCAGTTCTTC

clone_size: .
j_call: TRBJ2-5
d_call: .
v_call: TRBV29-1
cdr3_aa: CSVERGETQYF
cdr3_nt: TGCAGCGTTGAGAGGGGGGAGACCCAGTACTTC

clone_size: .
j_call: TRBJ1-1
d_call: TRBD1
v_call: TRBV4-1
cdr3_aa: CASSQAGTVNTEAFF
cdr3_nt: TGCGCCAGCAGCCAAGCAGGGACAGTGAACACTGAAGCTTTCTTT

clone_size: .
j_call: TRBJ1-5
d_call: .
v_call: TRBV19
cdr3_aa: CASSIARGNQPQHF
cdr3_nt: TGTGCCAGTAGTATAGCCAGGGGAAATCAGCCCCAGCATTTT

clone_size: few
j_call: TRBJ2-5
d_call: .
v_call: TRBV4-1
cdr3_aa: CASSQPRQAPETQYF
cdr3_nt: TGCGCCAGCAGCCAACCCCGGCAGGCCCCAGAGACCCAGTACTTC

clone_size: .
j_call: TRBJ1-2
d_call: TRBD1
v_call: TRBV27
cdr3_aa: CASTSTGGSVGYTF
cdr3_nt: TGTGCCAGCACGTCTACAGGGGGCTCGGTCGGCTACACCTTC

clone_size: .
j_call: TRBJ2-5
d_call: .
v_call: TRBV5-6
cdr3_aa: CASSQAEAQYF
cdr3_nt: TGTGCCAGCAGCCAGGCCGAGGCCCAGTACTTC

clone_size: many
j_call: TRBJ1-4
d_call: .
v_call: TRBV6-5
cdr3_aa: CASSYRFNGFNENLFF
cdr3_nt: TGTGCCAGCAGTTACCGCTTTAATGGTTTTAATGAAAACCTGTTTTTT

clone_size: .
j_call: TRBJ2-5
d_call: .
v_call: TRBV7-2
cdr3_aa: CASSLEQGRGQETQYF
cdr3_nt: TGTGCCAGCAGCTTAGAGCAGGGCAGGGGTCAAGAGACCCAGTACTTC

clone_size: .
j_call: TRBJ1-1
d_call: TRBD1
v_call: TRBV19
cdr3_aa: CASRIGQGAARGTEAFF
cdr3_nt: TGTGCCAGTAGGATAGGACAGGGGGCCGCCCGGGGGACTGAAGCTTTCTTT

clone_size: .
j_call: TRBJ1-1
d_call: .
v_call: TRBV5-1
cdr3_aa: CASSRDSGPEAFF
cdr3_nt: TGCGCCAGCAGCAGGGACTCCGGCCCTGAAGCTTTCTTT

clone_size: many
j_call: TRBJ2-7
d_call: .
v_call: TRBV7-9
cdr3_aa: CASSLRGGSYEQYF
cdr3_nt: TGTGCCAGCAGCTTAAGGGGTGGGTCCTACGAGCAGTACTTC

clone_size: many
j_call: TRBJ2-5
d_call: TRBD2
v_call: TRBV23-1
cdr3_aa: CASSFSVSGRGETQYF
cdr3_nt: TGCGCCAGCAGTTTCTCCGTCTCAGGGAGGGGAGAGACCCAGTACTTC

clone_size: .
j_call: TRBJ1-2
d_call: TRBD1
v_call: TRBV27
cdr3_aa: CASSPRDRTYGYTF
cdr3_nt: TGTGCCAGCAGCCCACGGGACAGGACCTATGGCTACACCTTC

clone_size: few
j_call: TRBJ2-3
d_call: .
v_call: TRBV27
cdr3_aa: CASSLWTEDTQYF
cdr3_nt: TGTGCCAGCAGTTTATGGACAGAAGATACGCAGTATTTT

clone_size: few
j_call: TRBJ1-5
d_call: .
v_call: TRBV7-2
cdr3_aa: CASSLAGKGPQHF
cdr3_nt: TGTGCCAGCAGCTTAGCAGGGAAGGGGCCCCAGCATTTT

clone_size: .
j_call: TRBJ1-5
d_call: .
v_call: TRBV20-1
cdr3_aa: CSARARRNHSNQPQHF
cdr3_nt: TGCAGTGCTAGAGCACGACGGAACCATAGCAATCAGCCCCAGCATTTT

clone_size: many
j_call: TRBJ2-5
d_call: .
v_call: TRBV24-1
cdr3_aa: CATSASLVGTQYF
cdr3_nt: TGTGCCACCAGTGCCTCCTTAGTCGGGACCCAGTACTTC

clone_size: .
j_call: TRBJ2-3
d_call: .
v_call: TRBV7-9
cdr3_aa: CASIGADTQYF
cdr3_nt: TGTGCCAGCATCGGCGCAGATACGCAGTATTTT

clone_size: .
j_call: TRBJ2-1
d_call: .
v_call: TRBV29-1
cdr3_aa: CSVEVVGNEQFF
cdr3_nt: TGCAGCGTTGAAGTGGTAGGGAACGAGCAGTTCTTC

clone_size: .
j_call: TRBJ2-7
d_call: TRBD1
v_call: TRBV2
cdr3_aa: CASRTGVRQYF
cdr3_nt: TGTGCCAGCAGAACAGGGGTTCGGCAGTACTTC

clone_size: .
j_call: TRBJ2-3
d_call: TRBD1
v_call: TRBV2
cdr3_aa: CASTRGTGFADTQYF
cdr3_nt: TGTGCCAGCACAAGGGGGACAGGGTTCGCAGATACGCAGTATTTT

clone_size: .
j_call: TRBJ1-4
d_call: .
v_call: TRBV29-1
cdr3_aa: CSVSGTVNGKLFF
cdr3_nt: TGCAGCGTATCCGGGACGGTCAACGGAAAACTGTTTTTT

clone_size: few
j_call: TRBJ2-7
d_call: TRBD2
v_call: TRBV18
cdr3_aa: CASSPGLAGFTYEQYF
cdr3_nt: TGTGCCAGCTCACCGGGACTAGCGGGATTCACCTACGAGCAGTACTTC

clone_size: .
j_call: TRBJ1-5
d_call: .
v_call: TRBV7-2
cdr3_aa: CASSSDRFNQPQHF
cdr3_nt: TGTGCCAGCAGCTCTGACAGGTTCAATCAGCCCCAGCATTTT

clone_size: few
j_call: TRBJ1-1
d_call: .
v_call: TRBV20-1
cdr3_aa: CSADEAGGQGEAFF
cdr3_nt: TGCAGTGCAGACGAAGCGGGGGGCCAGGGTGAAGCTTTCTTT

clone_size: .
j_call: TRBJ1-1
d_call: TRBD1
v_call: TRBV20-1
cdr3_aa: CSAREVGTGTEAFF
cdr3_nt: TGCAGTGCTAGAGAAGTGGGGACAGGGACGGAAGCTTTCTTT

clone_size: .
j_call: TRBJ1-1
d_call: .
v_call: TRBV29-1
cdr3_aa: CSVELRVTEAFF
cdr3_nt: TGCAGCGTTGAACTCAGGGTCACTGAAGCTTTCTTT